This is a list of T cell receptor beta chains from one sample in a study of blood T cell repertoires in COVID-19. Clones were sequenced by immunoSEQ multiplex PCR, and TCRdb holds only the in-frame ones, with some missing. Among approximately 200,000 clones listed, about four fifths were seen once. Material: peripheral blood. The receptors were gathered from a woman aged 80 or over with acute or convalescent COVID-19. Each CDR3 is given with its conserved first and last residue. A D gene is named only where the DNA matches it firmly. A row's size may be missing; if present it is once, few, many or a size class.

d_call j_call v_call clone_size cdr3_nt cdr3_aa
. TRBJ2-7 TRBV18 . TGTGCCAGCTCACCCGGGAGCGGGTACGAGCAGTACTTC CASSPGSGYEQYF
. TRBJ1-1 TRBV20-1 . TGCAGTGCGAGTGGACAGTCCCAAGAAGCTTTCTTT CSASGQSQEAFF
. TRBJ1-1 TRBV23-1 few TGCGCCAGCAGTCAATGTGCAGGTAACACTGAAGCTTTCTTT CASSQCAGNTEAFF
. TRBJ2-5 TRBV19 . TGTGCCAGTAGTATTAACAGGGTGGAGACCCAGTACTTC CASSINRVETQYF
. TRBJ2-7 TRBV6-5 few TGTGCCAGCAGTTACTCCACCGGAGCCTACGAGCAGTACTTC CASSYSTGAYEQYF
. TRBJ1-4 TRBV30 . TGTGCCTGGAGTCAGAGGGTGGGGGAAAAACTGTTTTTT CAWSQRVGEKLFF
TRBD2 TRBJ2-7 TRBV5-1 . TGCGCCAGCAGACCTACTAGCGGGAGCTACGAGCAGTACTTC CASRPTSGSYEQYF
TRBD2 TRBJ2-7 TRBV5-1 . TGCGCCAGCAGCTTGGGGGTTAGCGGGACGTACGAGCAGTACTTC CASSLGVSGTYEQYF
. TRBJ1-5 TRBV15 . TGTGCCACCAGCAGAGATCTGTCTAGCGGGCAGCCCCAGCATTTT CATSRDLSSGQPQHF
. TRBJ1-1 TRBV30 . TGTGCCTGGAGACTCCCCTTATCTACCACTGAAGCTTTCTTT CAWRLPLSTTEAFF
TRBD1 TRBJ1-2 TRBV6-5 . TGTGCCAGCAGGGCCTCCGGGACAGGGGATTCTGGCTACACCTTC CASRASGTGDSGYTF
. TRBJ1-3 TRBV7-8 . TGTGCCAGCAGCTCGAATATAGCGGGAAACACCATATATTTT CASSSNIAGNTIYF
. TRBJ1-2 TRBV6-2/TRBV6-3 . TGTGCCAGCAGTTACTTCCAAAAGGACAGCGGCTATGGCTACACCTTC CASSYFQKDSGYGYTF
TRBD1 TRBJ2-7 TRBV5-1 . TGCGCCAGCAGCATCGGGACAGCCTACGAGCAGTACTTC CASSIGTAYEQYF
. TRBJ1-2 TRBV14 . TGTGCCAGCAGCCAAGACAGGGCCTATGGCTACACCTTC CASSQDRAYGYTF
TRBD1 TRBJ1-4 TRBV15 . TGTGCCACCAGCAGAGATTTATCGGGGACAGGGGGTAATGAAAAACTGTTTTTT CATSRDLSGTGGNEKLFF
TRBD1 TRBJ1-4 TRBV2 . TGTGCCAGCACTCGGACAGGGGGTAATGAAAAACTGTTTTTT CASTRTGGNEKLFF
TRBD2 TRBJ2-3 TRBV7-3 . TGTGCCAGCAGCTTGGGACTAGCGGGGGCCTACAGCACAGATACGCAGTATTTT CASSLGLAGAYSTDTQYF
. TRBJ2-5 TRBV18 . TGTGCCAGCTCAGTGTCCTACCAAGAGACCCAGTACTTC CASSVSYQETQYF
TRBD1 TRBJ1-5 TRBV19 . TGTGCCAGTAGTATAAGGGGACAGGGGGGCGGAAGCAATCAGCCCCAGCATTTT CASSIRGQGGGSNQPQHF
. TRBJ1-2 TRBV7-9 . TGTGCCAGCAGCTTAGCCGGGGGACGGTATGGCTACACCTTC CASSLAGGRYGYTF
. TRBJ1-1 TRBV29-1 . TGCAGCGCTTGGCAGGGCTTAAACACTGAAGCTTTCTTT CSAWQGLNTEAFF
. TRBJ1-1 TRBV9 . TGTGCCAGCAGCGTAGAGGGAGACGCGGCCGGGAGGAACACTGAAGCTTTCTTT CASSVEGDAAGRNTEAFF
. TRBJ2-2 TRBV6-5 . TGTGCCAGCAGGCAGGACACCGGGGAGCTGTTTTTT CASRQDTGELFF
TRBD2 TRBJ2-2 TRBV18 few TGTGCCAGCTCCCCCGGGAGGAGCTCCACCCCGGGCACCGGGGAGCTGTTTTTT CASSPGRSSTPGTGELFF
. TRBJ1-2 TRBV4-3 . TGCGCCAGCAGCCAAGCGGCGGACAGAGCTAACTATGGCTACACCTTC CASSQAADRANYGYTF
. TRBJ1-2 TRBV19 . TGTGCCAGTAGCATTCGTCCGGGACATGATGGCTACACCTTC CASSIRPGHDGYTF
TRBD1 TRBJ2-5 TRBV18 . TGTGCCAGCTCTCGACAGGGGGAAGAGACCCAGTACTTC CASSRQGEETQYF
. TRBJ1-6 TRBV19 many TGTGCCAGTAGTATAGCAACAGGGAATTCACCCCTCCACTTT CASSIATGNSPLHF
TRBD2 TRBJ2-2 TRBV19 . TGTGCCAGTAGTCCTAGCGGGGATTACACCGGGGAGCTGTTTTTT CASSPSGDYTGELFF
TRBD2 TRBJ2-7 TRBV9 . TGTGCCAGCAGCGCCTACGGGAGGAGTAACGACGAGCAGTACTTC CASSAYGRSNDEQYF
TRBD1 TRBJ1-2 TRBV18 . TGTGCCAGCTCACAGGACAGGGTACGTGGCTACACCTTC CASSQDRVRGYTF
. TRBJ2-1 TRBV11-2 . TGTGCCAGCAGCTTACTAAGTTCCAATGAGCAGTTCTTC CASSLLSSNEQFF